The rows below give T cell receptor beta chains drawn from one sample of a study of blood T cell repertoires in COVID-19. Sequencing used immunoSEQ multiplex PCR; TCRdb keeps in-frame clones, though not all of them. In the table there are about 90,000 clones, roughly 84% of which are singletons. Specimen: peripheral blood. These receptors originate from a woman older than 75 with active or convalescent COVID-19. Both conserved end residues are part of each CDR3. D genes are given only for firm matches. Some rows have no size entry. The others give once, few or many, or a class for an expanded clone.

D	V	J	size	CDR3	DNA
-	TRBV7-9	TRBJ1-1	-	CASSYIGREAAFF	TGTGCCAGCAGCTATATCGGGAGGGAGGCAGCTTTCTTT
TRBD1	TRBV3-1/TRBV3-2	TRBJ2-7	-	CASSHSRDRGIRAGEQYF	TGTGCCAGCAGCCACTCCCGGGACAGGGGTATTCGGGCAGGGGAGCAGTACTTC
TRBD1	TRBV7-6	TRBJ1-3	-	CASSNRDRGYSGNTIYF	TGTGCCAGCAGCAACCGGGACAGGGGTTACTCTGGAAACACCATATATTTT
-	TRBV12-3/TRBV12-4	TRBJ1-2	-	CASSFTEDGYTF	TGTGCCAGCAGTTTTACCGAGGATGGCTACACCTTC
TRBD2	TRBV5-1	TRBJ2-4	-	CASSLVSLAAAKNIQYF	TGCGCCAGCAGCTTGGTGTCCCTAGCGGCTGCCAAAAACATTCAGTACTTC
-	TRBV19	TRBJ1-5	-	CASSWNWAGGNQPQHF	TGTGCCAGTAGTTGGAATTGGGCCGGCGGCAATCAGCCCCAGCATTTT
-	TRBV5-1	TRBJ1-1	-	CASSLGQMNTEAFF	TGCGCCAGCAGCTTGGGCCAGATGAACACTGAAGCTTTCTTT
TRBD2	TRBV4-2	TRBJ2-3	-	CASTTKPSGDTDTQYF	TGTGCCAGCACCACTAAGCCTAGCGGAGACACAGATACGCAGTATTTT
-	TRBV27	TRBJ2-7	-	CASSFPPPGQKSYEQYF	TGTGCCAGCAGTTTCCCCCCCCCGGGACAAAAATCCTACGAGCAGTACTTC
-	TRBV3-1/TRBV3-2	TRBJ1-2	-	CASSQALGGAWIYGYTF	TGTGCCAGCAGCCAAGCTTTGGGGGGGGCTTGGATCTATGGCTACACCTTC
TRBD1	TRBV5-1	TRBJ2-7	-	CASSTQGAYEQYF	TGCGCCAGCAGCACCCAGGGGGCCTACGAGCAGTACTTC
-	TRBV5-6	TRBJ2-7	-	CASSLGDTAYEQYF	TGTGCCAGCAGCCTAGGGGACACAGCCTACGAGCAGTACTTC
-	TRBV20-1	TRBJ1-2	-	CSASLPGYNGYTF	TGCAGTGCTAGTCTCCCAGGTTACAATGGCTACACCTTC
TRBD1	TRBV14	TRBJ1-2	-	CASSLLGQGASIYGYTF	TGTGCCAGCAGCCTACTGGGACAGGGGGCCTCCATCTATGGCTACACCTTC
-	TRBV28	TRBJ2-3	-	CASSFFSRREQTDTQYF	TGTGCCAGCAGTTTTTTTTCTCGACGGGAGCAAACAGATACGCAGTATTTT
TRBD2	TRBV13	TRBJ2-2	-	CASSIRTSPGELFF	TGTGCCAGCAGTATCAGGACTAGTCCAGGGGAGCTGTTTTTT
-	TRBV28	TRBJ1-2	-	CASSLIGQVTGYTF	TGTGCCAGCAGTTTAATAGGCCAGGTCACGGGCTACACCTTC
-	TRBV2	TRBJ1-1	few	CASSAFDRRNTEAFF	TGTGCCAGCAGTGCCTTCGACAGGAGGAACACTGAAGCTTTCTTT
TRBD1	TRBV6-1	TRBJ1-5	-	CASSEAGTGNQPQHF	TGTGCCAGCAGTGAAGCGGGGACAGGGAATCAGCCCCAGCATTTT
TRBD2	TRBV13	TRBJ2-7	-	CASSPARGGYEQYF	TGTGCCAGCAGCCCAGCACGCGGGGGCTACGAGCAGTACTTC
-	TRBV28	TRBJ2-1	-	CASSLVSGQPQFF	TGTGCCAGCAGTTTAGTTTCCGGACAGCCGCAGTTCTTC
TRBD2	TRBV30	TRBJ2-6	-	CAWSPQTSGLYSGANVLTF	TGTGCCTGGAGTCCCCAGACTAGCGGGCTTTACTCTGGGGCCAACGTCCTGACTTTC
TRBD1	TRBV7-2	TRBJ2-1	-	CASIAGTGVSGEQFF	TGTGCCAGCATCGCCGGGACAGGGGTCAGCGGGGAGCAGTTCTTC
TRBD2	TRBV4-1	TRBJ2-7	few	CASSQDGGALGEQYF	TGCGCCAGCAGCCAAGACGGGGGGGCTCTCGGCGAGCAGTACTTC
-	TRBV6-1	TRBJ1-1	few	CASSEAGSFTEAFF	TGTGCCAGCAGTGAAGCAGGGAGTTTCACTGAAGCTTTCTTT
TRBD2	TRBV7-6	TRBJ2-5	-	CASSLNSGRTPETQYF	TGTGCCAGCAGCCTCAATAGCGGGAGGACCCCCGAGACCCAGTACTTC
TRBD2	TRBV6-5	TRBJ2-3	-	CASSRSGSPDTQYF	TGTGCCAGCAGTCGTAGCGGGAGTCCCGATACGCAGTATTTT
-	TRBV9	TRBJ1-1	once	CASSPGEVRTEAFF	TGTGCCAGCAGCCCGGGGGAGGTCAGAACTGAAGCTTTCTTT